This T cell receptor (beta chain) was sequenced during a study of cytomegalovirus exposure and HLA in healthy donors. Overall study context: HLA-typed donors contributed about 85 million unique TCRs, which were held in an early data release.

On this clone itself: The antigen remains undetermined.

Researchers ran the PCR with 60 Vbeta and 13 Jbeta primers. TCRdb's table, derived via immunoSEQ multiplex PCR, lists solely in-frame clones and lacks some. The table includes approximately 150,000 clones, approximately 80% detected once. This CDR3 is 15 amino acids long. Per the germline V gene, CDR1 is SGHNT and CDR2 is YENEEA. V was trimmed by 3 bases and J by 0 bases, leaving 12 bases between them. Study-level findings and limits: Cytomegalovirus-associated TCR beta chains were listed, numbering 150 to 200. According to an earlier analysis, most TCR beta V segments yielded productive rearrangements about 90% or about 30% of the time. In a later analysis, parvovirus B19, influenza, CMV and Epstein-Barr virus appeared linked to several top co-occurrence clusters.

Material for sequencing was PBMCs. The V call is TRBV11-3, the J call TRBJ2-7; D may be TRBD2 (7 bases). The TCR comes from a woman between 40 and 55 years old in good health and CMV-seropositive. CDR3 residues: CASSFAAGASYEQYF. CDR3 sequence (DNA): TGTGCCAGCAGCTTCGCGGCGGGGGCCTCCTACGAGCAGTACTTC.